This TCR beta chain was profiled in a study of T cell responses to AZD1222 COVID-19 vaccine. The germline V and J ends were trimmed by 4 bases and 6 bases, with 19 bases remaining between them. Per the germline V gene, CDR1 is LGHNA and CDR2 is YNFKEQ. This CDR3 is 15 amino acids long. Data came from immunoSEQ multiplex PCR; TCRdb stores just in-frame clones and leaves some out. The sample consists of just under 90,000 clones, about 89% of them appearing once. This specimen was peripheral blood, taken 28 days after the second AZD1222 dose. The J gene is TRBJ2-7, the V gene TRBV4-2, with D possibly called TRBD1 or TRBD2 (5 bases each). The receptor's source is an adult who received the AZD1222 COVID-19 vaccine. CDR3: CASSPGNRGAGEQYF. Here the CDR3 DNA reads TGTGCCAGCAGCCCGGGAAATCGAGGGGCAGGCGAGCAGTACTTC.